A selection of T cell receptor beta chains follows, all from one sample in a study of vaccination effects on CD4 cells after COVID-19. Sequenced by immunoSEQ multiplex PCR; TCRdb stores in-frame clones only, minus some. Of tens of thousands of clones in the sample, approximately 80% were seen once. Their recognized antigens are unknown. Sample: CD4+ T cells from PBMCs cultured with HCoV-229E spike peptides, taken before COVID-19 vaccination. The receptors were sampled from a human donor who received a COVID-19 vaccine. The CDR3 runs from the conserved cysteine through the conserved F or W. Each record gives: J gene, D gene, clone size, V gene, CDR3 DNA, CDR3 protein. A D gene is named only where the DNA matches it firmly. The size of a clone is reported for some rows only, either as once, few or many, or as a class for expanded clones.

j_call: TRBJ2-1; d_call: .; clone_size: once; v_call: TRBV9; cdr3_nt: TGTGCCAGCAGCCCAGCGGGCATCTGGTCCTACAATGAGCAGTTCTTC; cdr3_aa: CASSPAGIWSYNEQFF
j_call: TRBJ1-6; d_call: .; clone_size: .; v_call: TRBV24-1; cdr3_nt: TGTGCCACCAGTGAATCCGGGAATTCACCCCTCCACTTT; cdr3_aa: CATSESGNSPLHF
j_call: TRBJ1-5; d_call: TRBD1; clone_size: .; v_call: TRBV19; cdr3_nt: TGTGCCAGTAGTGCCCAGGGGGGCAATCAGCCCCAGCATTTT; cdr3_aa: CASSAQGGNQPQHF
j_call: TRBJ2-1; d_call: .; clone_size: .; v_call: TRBV2; cdr3_nt: TGTGCCAGCACCAATCCGGGGGTCTACAATGAGCAGTTCTTC; cdr3_aa: CASTNPGVYNEQFF
j_call: TRBJ1-4; d_call: .; clone_size: .; v_call: TRBV4-2; cdr3_nt: TGTGCCAGCAGCCAGACGGGAAGGGCAACTAATGAAAAACTGTTTTTT; cdr3_aa: CASSQTGRATNEKLFF
j_call: TRBJ1-4; d_call: .; clone_size: .; v_call: TRBV6-6; cdr3_nt: TGTGCCAGCAGTTTCAGACCCGGGGGAAATGAAAAACTGTTTTTT; cdr3_aa: CASSFRPGGNEKLFF
j_call: TRBJ2-5; d_call: TRBD1; clone_size: .; v_call: TRBV5-1; cdr3_nt: TGCGCCAGCAGCTTCCTGACAGGGGAAGAGACCCAGTACTTC; cdr3_aa: CASSFLTGEETQYF
j_call: TRBJ1-4; d_call: .; clone_size: .; v_call: TRBV19; cdr3_nt: TGTGCCAGTAGTCCGGTTGCAACTAATGAAAAACTGTTTTTT; cdr3_aa: CASSPVATNEKLFF
j_call: TRBJ2-2; d_call: .; clone_size: once; v_call: TRBV12-3/TRBV12-4; cdr3_nt: TGTGCCAGCAGTGGGGACGACGGGGAGCTGTTTTTT; cdr3_aa: CASSGDDGELFF
j_call: TRBJ1-3; d_call: TRBD1; clone_size: .; v_call: TRBV6-5; cdr3_nt: TGTGCCAGCAGAAATGACAGGGGAAGTGGAAACACCATATATTTT; cdr3_aa: CASRNDRGSGNTIYF
j_call: TRBJ2-6; d_call: .; clone_size: .; v_call: TRBV5-5; cdr3_nt: TGTGCCAGCAGCTTGGTCGGAGGAGGGGCCAACGTCCTGACTTTC; cdr3_aa: CASSLVGGGANVLTF
j_call: TRBJ2-5; d_call: .; clone_size: .; v_call: TRBV2; cdr3_nt: TGTGCCAGCAGTGAAGCGAGCTGGGTAGGGACCCAGTACTTC; cdr3_aa: CASSEASWVGTQYF
j_call: TRBJ1-4; d_call: .; clone_size: .; v_call: TRBV5-1; cdr3_nt: TGCGCCAGCAGCTTGTCAGGGTCCGGTGAAAAACTGTTTTTT; cdr3_aa: CASSLSGSGEKLFF
j_call: TRBJ2-5; d_call: .; clone_size: .; v_call: TRBV29-1; cdr3_nt: TGCAGCGTTGAAGTAGGACACGCTCTTCAAGAGACCCAGTACTTC; cdr3_aa: CSVEVGHALQETQYF
j_call: TRBJ1-4; d_call: .; clone_size: .; v_call: TRBV5-1; cdr3_nt: TGCGCCAGCAGCGTCACTGAGGGGGCAACTAATGAAAAACTGTTTTTT; cdr3_aa: CASSVTEGATNEKLFF
j_call: TRBJ2-1; d_call: .; clone_size: .; v_call: TRBV7-3; cdr3_nt: TGTGCCAGCAGCCCTCGGGGGACAGTTGGAGATGAGCAGTTCTTC; cdr3_aa: CASSPRGTVGDEQFF
j_call: TRBJ1-3; d_call: .; clone_size: .; v_call: TRBV6-5; cdr3_nt: TGTGCCAGCAGTTACTCGAGAGAGCACCGAAACACCATATATTTT; cdr3_aa: CASSYSREHRNTIYF
j_call: TRBJ2-3; d_call: .; clone_size: .; v_call: TRBV19; cdr3_nt: TGTGCCAGTAGTATAGGACTCCACACAGATACGCAGTATTTT; cdr3_aa: CASSIGLHTDTQYF
j_call: TRBJ2-3; d_call: TRBD1; clone_size: .; v_call: TRBV5-1; cdr3_nt: TGCGCCAGCAGCTCAGTACAGGGGAATGCAGATACGCAGTATTTT; cdr3_aa: CASSSVQGNADTQYF
j_call: TRBJ2-5; d_call: .; clone_size: .; v_call: TRBV5-1; cdr3_nt: TGCGCCAGCAGCTTCCAGGGGGGTGGGGAGACCCAGTACTTC; cdr3_aa: CASSFQGGGETQYF
j_call: TRBJ1-4; d_call: TRBD1; clone_size: .; v_call: TRBV11-2; cdr3_nt: TGTGCCAGCAGCTCCCAGGGGGCGGCTAATGAAAAACTGTTTTTT; cdr3_aa: CASSSQGAANEKLFF
j_call: TRBJ2-2; d_call: .; clone_size: .; v_call: TRBV5-1; cdr3_nt: TGCGCCAGCAGCTTGGACGGTATCGGCACCGGGGAGCTGTTTTTT; cdr3_aa: CASSLDGIGTGELFF
j_call: TRBJ2-5; d_call: .; clone_size: .; v_call: TRBV10-3; cdr3_nt: TGTGCCATCAGCGCAAACCTTTTTCTATCCAACCAAGAGACCCAGTACTTC; cdr3_aa: CAISANLFLSNQETQYF
j_call: TRBJ2-6; d_call: TRBD1; clone_size: .; v_call: TRBV18; cdr3_nt: TGTGCCAGCTCACAGGGACAGGGGGGCTCTGGGGCCAACGTCCTGACTTTC; cdr3_aa: CASSQGQGGSGANVLTF
j_call: TRBJ1-1; d_call: .; clone_size: .; v_call: TRBV6-2/TRBV6-3; cdr3_nt: TGTGCCAGCAGTTACCTGGGTACTGAAGCTTTCTTT; cdr3_aa: CASSYLGTEAFF
j_call: TRBJ1-5; d_call: .; clone_size: .; v_call: TRBV21-1; cdr3_nt: TGTGCCAGCAGCAAAGCTTGGAGAGGAGGCAATCAGCCCCAGCATTTT; cdr3_aa: CASSKAWRGGNQPQHF
j_call: TRBJ1-1; d_call: .; clone_size: .; v_call: TRBV7-2; cdr3_nt: TGTGCCAGCAGCTCAGATGGGAGGACTGAAGCTTTCTTT; cdr3_aa: CASSSDGRTEAFF
j_call: TRBJ1-5; d_call: .; clone_size: few; v_call: TRBV19; cdr3_nt: TGTGCCAGTAGGGCCCCCGGGCTTAGCAATCAGCCCCAGCATTTT; cdr3_aa: CASRAPGLSNQPQHF
j_call: TRBJ1-1; d_call: .; clone_size: .; v_call: TRBV4-2; cdr3_nt: TGTGCCAGCAGCCCCACAGGGAGGTTAGGCACTGAAGCTTTCTTT; cdr3_aa: CASSPTGRLGTEAFF
j_call: TRBJ2-1; d_call: TRBD2; clone_size: .; v_call: TRBV4-3; cdr3_nt: TGCGCCAGCAGCCACCACTCGAAATATAGCGGGGGGGCCTCCAATGAGCAGTTCTTC; cdr3_aa: CASSHHSKYSGGASNEQFF
j_call: TRBJ1-2; d_call: .; clone_size: few; v_call: TRBV6-5; cdr3_nt: TGTGCCAGCAAGTACGGGACGTCCTATGGCTACACCTTC; cdr3_aa: CASKYGTSYGYTF
j_call: TRBJ1-2; d_call: TRBD1; clone_size: few; v_call: TRBV19; cdr3_nt: TGTGCCAGTAGTACCCTACAGACAGGGGGACTCTATGGCTACACCTTC; cdr3_aa: CASSTLQTGGLYGYTF
j_call: TRBJ1-5; d_call: .; clone_size: .; v_call: TRBV6-5; cdr3_nt: TGTGCCAGCAGTTTCGGGAACAATCAGCCCCAGCATTTT; cdr3_aa: CASSFGNNQPQHF
j_call: TRBJ2-1; d_call: TRBD1; clone_size: .; v_call: TRBV5-4; cdr3_nt: TGTGCCAGCAGCTTGGCGGACAGGGGGCACAATGAGCAGTTCTTC; cdr3_aa: CASSLADRGHNEQFF
j_call: TRBJ2-1; d_call: TRBD1; clone_size: .; v_call: TRBV25-1; cdr3_nt: TGTGCCAGCAGTGAACGATGGGGACAGGACTCCTACAATGAGCAGTTCTTC; cdr3_aa: CASSERWGQDSYNEQFF
j_call: TRBJ2-5; d_call: .; clone_size: .; v_call: TRBV24-1; cdr3_nt: TGTGCCACCAGTGGGACCGGCGGGGGCCCACAAAAAGAGACCCAGTACTTC; cdr3_aa: CATSGTGGGPQKETQYF
j_call: TRBJ2-3; d_call: TRBD1; clone_size: .; v_call: TRBV7-3; cdr3_nt: TGTGCCAGCAGTAAGACAGGGACATTCGAGACGCAGTATTTT; cdr3_aa: CASSKTGTFETQYF
j_call: TRBJ2-3; d_call: .; clone_size: .; v_call: TRBV19; cdr3_nt: TGTGCCAGTAGTATCCGAGGGTTCTATCGCACAGATACGCAGTATTTT; cdr3_aa: CASSIRGFYRTDTQYF
j_call: TRBJ1-1; d_call: TRBD1; clone_size: .; v_call: TRBV5-1; cdr3_nt: TGCGCCAGCAGCTTCAACAGGGGGATGAACACTGAAGCTTTCTTT; cdr3_aa: CASSFNRGMNTEAFF
j_call: TRBJ1-6; d_call: TRBD1; clone_size: .; v_call: TRBV27; cdr3_nt: TGTGCCAGCAGTCGGGGCCAGGGGGATTCACCCCTCCACTTT; cdr3_aa: CASSRGQGDSPLHF
j_call: TRBJ1-2; d_call: .; clone_size: .; v_call: TRBV12-3/TRBV12-4; cdr3_nt: TGTGCCAGCAGTTCAATTTATGGCTACACCTTC; cdr3_aa: CASSSIYGYTF
j_call: TRBJ1-5; d_call: TRBD1; clone_size: .; v_call: TRBV24-1; cdr3_nt: TGTGCCACCAGTGAATCCGGACAGGGGAAGCATCAGCCCCAGCATTTT; cdr3_aa: CATSESGQGKHQPQHF
j_call: TRBJ2-5; d_call: .; clone_size: .; v_call: TRBV10-1; cdr3_nt: TGCGCCAGCAGTGAAGGGGGTCGTCAAGAGACCCAGTACTTC; cdr3_aa: CASSEGGRQETQYF
j_call: TRBJ2-5; d_call: .; clone_size: .; v_call: TRBV3-1/TRBV3-2; cdr3_nt: TGTGCCAGCAGCCACTCGGCGGGGGCAAGTGAGACCCAGTACTTC; cdr3_aa: CASSHSAGASETQYF
j_call: TRBJ1-4; d_call: TRBD1; clone_size: .; v_call: TRBV5-6; cdr3_nt: TGTGCCAGCAGCTTGCAAGACAGGGCCGAAAAACTGTTTTTT; cdr3_aa: CASSLQDRAEKLFF